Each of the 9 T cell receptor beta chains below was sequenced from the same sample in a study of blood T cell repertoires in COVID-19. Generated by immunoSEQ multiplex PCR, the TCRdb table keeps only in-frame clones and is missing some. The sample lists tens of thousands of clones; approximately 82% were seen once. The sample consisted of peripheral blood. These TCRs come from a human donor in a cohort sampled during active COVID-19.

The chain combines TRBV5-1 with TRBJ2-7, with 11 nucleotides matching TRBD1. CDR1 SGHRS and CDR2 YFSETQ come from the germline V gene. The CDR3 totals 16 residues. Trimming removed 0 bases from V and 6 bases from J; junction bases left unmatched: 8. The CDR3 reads CASSLGPGTGGSEQYF. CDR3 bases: TGCGCCAGCAGCTTGGGACCCGGGACAGGGGGGTCCGAGCAGTACTTC.

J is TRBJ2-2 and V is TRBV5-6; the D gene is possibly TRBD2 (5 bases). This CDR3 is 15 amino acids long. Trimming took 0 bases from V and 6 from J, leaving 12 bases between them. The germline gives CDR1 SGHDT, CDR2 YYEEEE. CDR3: CASSLGRQRAGELFF. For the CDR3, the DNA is TGTGCCAGCAGCTTGGGTAGGCAGAGGGCCGGGGAGCTGTTTTTT.

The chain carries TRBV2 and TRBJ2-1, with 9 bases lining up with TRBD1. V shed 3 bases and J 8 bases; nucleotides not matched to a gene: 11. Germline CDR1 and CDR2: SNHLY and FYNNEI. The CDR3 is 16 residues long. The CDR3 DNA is TGTGCCAGCAGTGACGGACAGGGGTCAATGAGGGATGAGCAGTTCTTC. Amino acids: CASSDGQGSMRDEQFF.

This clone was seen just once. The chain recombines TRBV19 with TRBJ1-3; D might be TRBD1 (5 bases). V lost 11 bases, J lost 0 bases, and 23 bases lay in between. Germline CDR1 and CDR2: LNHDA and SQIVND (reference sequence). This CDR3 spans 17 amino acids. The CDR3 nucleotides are TGTGCCCTTCCGGGGGATAGTCGTGCCTACTCTGGAAACACCATATATTTT. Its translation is CALPGDSRAYSGNTIYF.

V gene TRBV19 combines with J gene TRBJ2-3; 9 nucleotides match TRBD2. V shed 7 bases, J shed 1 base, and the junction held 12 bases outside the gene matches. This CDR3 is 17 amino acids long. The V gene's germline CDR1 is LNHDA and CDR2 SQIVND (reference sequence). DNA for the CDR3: TGTGCCAGTACCCTTAAGATAGCGGGAGTTGGCACAGATACGCAGTATTTT. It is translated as CASTLKIAGVGTDTQYF.

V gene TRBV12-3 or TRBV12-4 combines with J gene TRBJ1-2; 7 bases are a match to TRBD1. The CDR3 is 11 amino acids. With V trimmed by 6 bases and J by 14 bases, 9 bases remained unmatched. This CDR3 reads CASRLRGLQTF. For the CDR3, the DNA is TGTGCCAGCAGACTTAGGGGGCTCCAGACCTTC.

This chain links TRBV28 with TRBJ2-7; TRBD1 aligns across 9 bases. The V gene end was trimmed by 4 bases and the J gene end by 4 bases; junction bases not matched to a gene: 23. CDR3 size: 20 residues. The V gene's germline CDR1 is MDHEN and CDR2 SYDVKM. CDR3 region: CASSSDRGPPVVVVPYEQYF. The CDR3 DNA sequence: TGTGCCAGCAGTTCGGACAGGGGACCCCCGGTCGTTGTCGTCCCTTACGAGCAGTACTTC.

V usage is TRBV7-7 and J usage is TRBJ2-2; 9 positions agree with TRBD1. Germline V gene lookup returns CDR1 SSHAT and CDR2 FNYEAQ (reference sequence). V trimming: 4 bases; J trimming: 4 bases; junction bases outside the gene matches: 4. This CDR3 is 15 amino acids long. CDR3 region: CASSSGTGFTGELFF. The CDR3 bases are TGTGCCAGCAGCTCCGGGACAGGGTTCACCGGGGAGCTGTTTTTT.

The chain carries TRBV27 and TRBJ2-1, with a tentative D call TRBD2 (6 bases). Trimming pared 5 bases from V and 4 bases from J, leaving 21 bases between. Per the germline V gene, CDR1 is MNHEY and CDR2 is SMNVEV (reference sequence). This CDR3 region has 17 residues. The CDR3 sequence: CASSPVFGGAVYNEQFF. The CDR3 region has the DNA TGTGCCAGCAGTCCGGTGTTCGGGGGAGCCGTTTACAATGAGCAGTTCTTC.